This section outlines one TCR beta chain sequence together with its context. Antigen specificity is unknown. PCR employed 60 Vbeta and 13 Jbeta primers. The table came from immunoSEQ multiplex PCR; TCRdb's copy has only in-frame clones and leaves some out. The data show under 150,000 clones, with about four fifths seen just once and approximately 1.5% held by the top ten. This entry is derived from a study of cytomegalovirus exposure and HLA in healthy donors. Study findings and constraints: An Asian-associated ancestry cluster reportedly showed fewer N-insertions than the approximately 620-donor mean in a later analysis.

Trimming stripped 4 bases from V and 5 bases from J, with 8 bases between. The CDR3 covers 12 residues. CDR1 and CDR2 (germline): SGHVS, FNYEAQ. The sequenced material came from PBMCs. The source of this sequence is a woman aged 40 to 49 in good health and CMV-seronegative. The chain uses TRBV7-6 and TRBJ1-2, with D maybe TRBD1 (5 bases). In DNA form, the CDR3 reads TGTGCCAGCAGCTCCGACAGATATGGCTACACCTTC. Amino acids: CASSSDRYGYTF.